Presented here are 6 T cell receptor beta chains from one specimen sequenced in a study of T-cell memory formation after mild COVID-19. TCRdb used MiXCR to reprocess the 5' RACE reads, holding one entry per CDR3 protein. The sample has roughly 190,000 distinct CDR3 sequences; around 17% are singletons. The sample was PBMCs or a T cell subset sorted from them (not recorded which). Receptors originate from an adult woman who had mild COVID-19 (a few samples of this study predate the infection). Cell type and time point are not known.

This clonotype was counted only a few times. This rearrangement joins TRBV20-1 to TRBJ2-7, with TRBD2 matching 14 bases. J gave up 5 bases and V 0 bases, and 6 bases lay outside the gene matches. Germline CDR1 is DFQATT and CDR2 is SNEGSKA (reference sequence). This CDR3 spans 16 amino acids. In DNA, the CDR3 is TGCAGTGCTAGAGATAGACTAGCGGGAGGGCCCCACGAGCAGTACTTC. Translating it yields CSARDRLAGGPHEQYF.

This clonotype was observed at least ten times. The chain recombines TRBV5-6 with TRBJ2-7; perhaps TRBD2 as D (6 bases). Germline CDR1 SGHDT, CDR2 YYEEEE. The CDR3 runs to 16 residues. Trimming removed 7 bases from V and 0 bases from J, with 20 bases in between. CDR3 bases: TGTGCCAGCTCCGATCCTCCCGGGAGAATCTCCTACGAGCAGTACTTC. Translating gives CASSDPPGRISYEQYF.

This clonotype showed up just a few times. DNA of the CDR3: TGTGCCACCAGTGATGCTAATCAGCCCCAGCATTTT. Residues: CATSDANQPQHF. V is TRBV24-1 and J is TRBJ1-5; D unresolved. CDR1 and CDR2 from the germline V gene are KGHDR and SFDVKD. CDR3 length: 12 residues. The germline V and J ends were trimmed by 3 bases and 4 bases, with 3 bases remaining between them.

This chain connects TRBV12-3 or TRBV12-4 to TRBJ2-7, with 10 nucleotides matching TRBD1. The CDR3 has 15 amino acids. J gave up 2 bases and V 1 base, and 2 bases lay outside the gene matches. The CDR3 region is CASSLEGTGAYEQYF. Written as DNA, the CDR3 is TGTGCCAGCAGTTTAGAGGGGACAGGGGCCTACGAGCAGTACTTC.

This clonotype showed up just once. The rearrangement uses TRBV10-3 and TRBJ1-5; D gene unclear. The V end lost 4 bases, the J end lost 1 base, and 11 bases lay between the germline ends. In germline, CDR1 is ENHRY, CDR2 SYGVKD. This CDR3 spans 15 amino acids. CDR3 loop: CAISASILSNQPQHF. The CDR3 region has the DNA TGTGCCATCAGTGCGTCCATTCTGAGCAATCAGCCCCAGCATTTT.

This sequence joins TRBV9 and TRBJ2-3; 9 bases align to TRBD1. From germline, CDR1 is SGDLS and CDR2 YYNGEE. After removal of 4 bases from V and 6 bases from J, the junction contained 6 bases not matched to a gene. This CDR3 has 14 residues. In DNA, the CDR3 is TGTGCCAGCAGCCCTGGACAGGGGATGGATACGCAGTATTTT. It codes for CASSPGQGMDTQYF.